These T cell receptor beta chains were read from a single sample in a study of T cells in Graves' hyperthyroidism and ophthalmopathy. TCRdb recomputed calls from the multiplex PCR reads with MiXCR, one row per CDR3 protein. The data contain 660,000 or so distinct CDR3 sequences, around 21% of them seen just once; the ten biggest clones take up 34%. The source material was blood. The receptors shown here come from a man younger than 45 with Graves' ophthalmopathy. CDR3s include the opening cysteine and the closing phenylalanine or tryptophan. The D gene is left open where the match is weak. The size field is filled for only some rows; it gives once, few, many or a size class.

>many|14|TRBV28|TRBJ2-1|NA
CASTFWGRYNEQFF
TGTGCCAGCACCTTTTGGGGGAGGTACAATGAGCAGTTCTTC
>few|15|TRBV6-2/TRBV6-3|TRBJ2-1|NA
CASSDLGRAYNEQFF
TGTGCCAGCAGTGACCTAGGACGGGCCTACAATGAGCAGTTCTTC
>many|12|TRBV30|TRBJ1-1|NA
CAWSVPGPEAFF
TGTGCCTGGAGTGTACCCGGACCTGAAGCTTTCTTT
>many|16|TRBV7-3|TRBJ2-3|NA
CASSLIEGVSTDTQYF
TGTGCCAGCAGCTTAATCGAGGGGGTTAGCACAGATACGCAGTATTTT
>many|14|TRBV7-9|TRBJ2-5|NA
CASSSFRARETQYF
TGTGCCAGCAGCTCCTTCAGGGCCCGAGAGACCCAGTACTTC
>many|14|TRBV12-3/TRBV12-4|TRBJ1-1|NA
CASSLWGKNTEAFF
TGTGCCAGCAGTTTATGGGGGAAGAACACTGAAGCTTTCTTT
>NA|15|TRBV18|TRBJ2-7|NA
CASSPQGTSSYEQYF
TGTGCCAGCTCACCCCAGGGCACTAGCTCCTACGAGCAGTACTTC
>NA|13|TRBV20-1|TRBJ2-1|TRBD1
CSAGRQGSHEQFF
TGCAGTGCTGGGCGACAGGGTAGCCATGAGCAGTTCTTC
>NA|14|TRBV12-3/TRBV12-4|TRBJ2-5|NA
CASSERQTQETQYF
TGTGCCAGCAGTGAGAGGCAGACCCAAGAGACCCAGTACTTC
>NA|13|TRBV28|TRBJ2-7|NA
CASSLKVPPEQYF
TGTGCCAGCAGTTTAAAGGTTCCCCCGGAGCAGTACTTC
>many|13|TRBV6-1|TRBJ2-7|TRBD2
CASSGSLAVEQYF
TGTGCCAGCAGTGGATCGCTAGCGGTCGAGCAGTACTTC
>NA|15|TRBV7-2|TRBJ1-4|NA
CASSFAGLPSGKLFF
TGTGCCAGCAGCTTTGCGGGACTCCCGTCGGGAAAACTGTTTTTT
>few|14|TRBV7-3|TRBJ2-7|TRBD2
CASSLTGGSSEQYF
TGTGCCAGCAGCTTAACGGGCGGGAGTAGCGAGCAGTACTTC
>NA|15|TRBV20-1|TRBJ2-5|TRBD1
CSARVTGVWQETQYF
TGCAGTGCTAGAGTGACAGGGGTTTGGCAAGAGACCCAGTACTTC
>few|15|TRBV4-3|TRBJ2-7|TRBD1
CASSQEAGGGYEQYF
TGCGCCAGCAGCCAAGAGGCAGGGGGCGGGTACGAGCAGTACTTC
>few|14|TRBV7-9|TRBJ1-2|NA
CASSSGSPSNGYTF
TGTGCCAGCAGCTCAGGGTCCCCCAGCAACGGCTACACCTTC
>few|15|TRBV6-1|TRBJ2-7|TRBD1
CASHRGSDRTYEQYF
TGTGCCAGCCACAGGGGGTCGGACAGGACCTACGAGCAGTACTTC
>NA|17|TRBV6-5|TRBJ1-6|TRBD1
CASSYTGTGAFNSPLHF
TGTGCCAGCAGTTATACCGGGACAGGGGCCTTTAATTCACCCCTCCACTTT
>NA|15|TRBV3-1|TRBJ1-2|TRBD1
CASSQFGDSNYGYTF
TGTGCCAGCAGCCAATTCGGGGACAGCAACTATGGCTACACCTTC
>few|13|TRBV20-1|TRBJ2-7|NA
CSAMFVAAGEQYF
TGCAGTGCTATGTTTGTTGCGGCGGGGGAGCAGTACTTC
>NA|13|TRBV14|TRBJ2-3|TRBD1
CASSLGQGRGQYF
TGTGCCAGCAGCCTGGGACAGGGGCGCGGGCAGTATTTT
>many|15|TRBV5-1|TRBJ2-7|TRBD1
CASSFWTGGTYEQYF
TGCGCCAGCAGCTTTTGGACAGGGGGTACCTACGAGCAGTACTTC
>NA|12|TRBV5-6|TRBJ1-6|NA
CASSFSEGTLHF
TGTGCCAGCAGCTTTTCCGAGGGGACCCTCCACTTT
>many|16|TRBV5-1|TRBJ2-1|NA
CASSTLTRTTYNEQFF
TGCGCCAGCAGCACTCTGACTCGAACAACCTACAATGAGCAGTTCTTC
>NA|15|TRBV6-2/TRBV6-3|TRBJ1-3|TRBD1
CASAAGDSSGNTIYF
TGTGCCAGCGCTGCCGGGGACAGCTCTGGAAACACCATATATTTT
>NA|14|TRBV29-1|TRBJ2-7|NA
CSVATSSLAYEQYF
TGCAGCGTCGCGACTAGTTCGTTAGCGTACGAGCAGTACTTC
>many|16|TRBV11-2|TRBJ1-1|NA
CASSSGKAWLNTEAFF
TGTGCCAGCAGCTCGGGGAAGGCGTGGCTGAACACTGAAGCTTTCTTT
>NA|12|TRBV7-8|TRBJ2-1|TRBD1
CAVGQDYNEQFF
TGTGCCGTCGGACAGGACTACAATGAGCAGTTCTTC
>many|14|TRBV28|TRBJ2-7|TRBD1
CASSSSGQGGEQYF
TGTGCCAGCAGTTCGTCGGGACAGGGCGGCGAGCAGTACTTC
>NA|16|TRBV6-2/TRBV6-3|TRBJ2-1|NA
CASSFTRPNPYNEQFF
TGTGCCAGCAGTTTTACAAGACCCAATCCCTACAATGAGCAGTTCTTC
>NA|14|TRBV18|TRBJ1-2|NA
CASSLGGVDYGYTF
TGTGCCAGCTCACTAGGGGGAGTTGACTATGGCTACACCTTC
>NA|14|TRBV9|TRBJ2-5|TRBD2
CASSTGLAEETQYF
TGTGCCAGCAGCACGGGACTAGCGGAAGAGACCCAGTACTTC
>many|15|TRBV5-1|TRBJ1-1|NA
CASSLAQAGSTEAFF
TGCGCCAGCAGCTTGGCCCAGGCCGGTAGCACTGAAGCTTTCTTT
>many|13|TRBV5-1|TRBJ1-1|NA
CASSITPNTEAFF
TGCGCCAGCAGCATTACACCGAACACTGAAGCTTTCTTT
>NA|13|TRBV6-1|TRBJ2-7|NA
CASRKAAPYEQYF
TGTGCCAGCAGAAAAGCGGCCCCCTACGAGCAGTACTTC
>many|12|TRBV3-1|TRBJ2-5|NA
CASSQPKETQYF
TGTGCCAGCAGCCAACCCAAAGAGACCCAGTACTTC
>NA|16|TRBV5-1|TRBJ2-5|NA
CASSPGGSPSQETQYF
TGCGCCAGCAGCCCCGGGGGTTCCCCCTCCCAAGAGACCCAGTACTTC
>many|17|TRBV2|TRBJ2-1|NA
CASRGYSGTLSYNEQFF
TGTGCCAGCAGGGGGTACTCAGGGACACTATCTTACAATGAGCAGTTCTTC
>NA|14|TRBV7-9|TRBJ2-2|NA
CASIKHLDTGELFF
TGTGCCAGCATCAAACACCTCGACACCGGGGAGCTGTTTTTT
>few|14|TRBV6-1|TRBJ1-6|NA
CASSPGNRGSPLHF
TGTGCCAGCAGCCCCGGGAACCGGGGTTCACCCCTCCACTTT
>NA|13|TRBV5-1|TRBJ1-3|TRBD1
CASSEGQGNTIYF
TGCGCCAGCAGCGAGGGACAGGGAAACACCATATATTTT
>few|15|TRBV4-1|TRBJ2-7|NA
CASSQDSASTYEQYF
TGCGCCAGCAGCCAAGATTCGGCCAGTACCTACGAGCAGTACTTC
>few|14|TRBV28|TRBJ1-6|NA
CASSLDSHNSPLHF
TGTGCCAGCAGTTTAGACAGCCATAATTCACCCCTCCACTTT
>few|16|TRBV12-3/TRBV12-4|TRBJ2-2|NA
CASLKQGSKLTGELFF
TGTGCCAGCCTAAAACAGGGAAGTAAGCTCACCGGGGAGCTGTTTTTT
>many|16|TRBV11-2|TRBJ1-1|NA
CASSPRPSEPSTEAFF
TGTGCCAGCAGCCCACGCCCGTCGGAGCCAAGCACTGAAGCTTTCTTT
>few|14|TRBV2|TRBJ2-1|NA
CASSALALRNEQFF
TGTGCCAGCAGCGCATTAGCCCTCCGCAATGAGCAGTTCTTC
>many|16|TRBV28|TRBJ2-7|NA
CASIPLRAAGIYEQYF
TGTGCCAGCATCCCATTGAGGGCGGCAGGGATCTACGAGCAGTACTTC
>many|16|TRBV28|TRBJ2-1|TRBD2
CASSIGTSGRNNEQFF
TGTGCCAGCAGTATCGGGACTAGCGGGCGTAACAATGAGCAGTTCTTC
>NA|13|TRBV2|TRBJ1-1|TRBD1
CAQGTGANTEAFF
TGTGCCCAAGGGACAGGGGCGAACACTGAAGCTTTCTTT
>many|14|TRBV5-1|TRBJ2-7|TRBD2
CASRVGERENEQYF
TGCGCCAGCCGCGTGGGGGAGCGGGAAAACGAGCAGTACTTC
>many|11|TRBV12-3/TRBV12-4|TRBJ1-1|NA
CASSFGQEAFF
TGTGCCAGCAGTTTCGGCCAGGAGGCTTTCTTT
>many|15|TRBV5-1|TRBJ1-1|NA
CASSLYLLGSTEAFF
TGCGCCAGCAGCTTGTACCTTCTGGGTTCCACTGAAGCTTTCTTT
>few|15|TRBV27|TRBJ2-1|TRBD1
CASSPGTGPHNEQFF
TGTGCCAGCAGTCCAGGGACAGGGCCCCACAATGAGCAGTTCTTC
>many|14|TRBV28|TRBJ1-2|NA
CASSLLGRRRGYTF
TGTGCCAGCAGTTTGTTGGGAAGGCGAAGGGGCTACACCTTC
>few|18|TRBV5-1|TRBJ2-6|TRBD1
CASSPGQGKSSGANVLTF
TGCGCCAGCAGCCCGGGACAGGGGAAGAGCTCTGGGGCCAACGTCCTGACTTTC
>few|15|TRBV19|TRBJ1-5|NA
CASNPDGRGNQPQHF
TGTGCCAGTAATCCGGACGGTCGAGGCAATCAGCCCCAGCATTTT
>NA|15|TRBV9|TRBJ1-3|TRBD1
CASSVGTGGGNTIYF
TGTGCCAGCAGCGTAGGGACAGGAGGTGGAAACACCATATATTTT
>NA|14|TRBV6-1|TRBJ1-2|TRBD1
CASTQTGASYGYTF
TGTGCCAGCACCCAGACAGGGGCGTCCTATGGCTACACCTTC
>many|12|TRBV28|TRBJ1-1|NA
CASSLQYTEAFF
TGTGCCAGCAGCCTACAGTACACTGAAGCTTTCTTT